The rows below give T cell receptor beta chains drawn from one sample of a study of T cell changes during pregnancy in multiple sclerosis. Here immunoSEQ multiplex PCR was the method, and the copy in TCRdb shows in-frame clones only, minus some. This sample has under 95,000 clones, with 92% found just once. Sequencing used peripheral blood, obtained after pregnancy. The receptors originated from a female donor with multiple sclerosis, enrolled in a pregnancy study. Each CDR3 is given with its conserved first and last residue. D genes are given only for firm matches. A row's size may be missing; if present it is once, few, many or a size class.

TRBJ1-2 - 15 TRBV2 - TGTGCCAGCAGTGAATGGGGCAAACCAAACTATGGCTACACCTTC CASSEWGKPNYGYTF
TRBJ2-2 - 14 TRBV29-1 - TGCAGCGTTGAACCCCACACGGGGACCGGGGAGCTGTTTTTT CSVEPHTGTGELFF
TRBJ2-7 TRBD1 16 TRBV5-3 once TGTGCCAGAAGCAGGGGTTTCAAGGACAGGGGTAACGAGCAGTACTTC CARSRGFKDRGNEQYF
TRBJ1-1 TRBD1 15 TRBV4-3 - TGCGCCAGCAGCCAAGAGGGACAGCTGAACACTGAAGCTTTCTTT CASSQEGQLNTEAFF
TRBJ2-3 - 14 TRBV7-2 - TGTGCCAGCAGCTTAGCCCGTGGCTCAGATACGCAGTATTTT CASSLARGSDTQYF
TRBJ1-2 - 15 TRBV11-2 - TGTGCCAGCAGCTCACTCCCTCGGGGGGTTGGGGGCTACACCTTC CASSSLPRGVGGYTF
TRBJ1-1 - 13 TRBV2 - TGTGCCAGCAGGGATACAGGGACCGGGGGGGCTTTCTTT CASRDTGTGGAFF
TRBJ1-3 - 13 TRBV7-9 - TGTGCCAGCAGCCCGGGCTCTGGAAACACCATATATTTT CASSPGSGNTIYF
TRBJ2-7 - 14 TRBV4-3 - TGCGCCAGCAGCCAAGATTGGCAGTCCTACGAGCAGTACTTC CASSQDWQSYEQYF
TRBJ2-5 TRBD2 16 TRBV19 - TGTGCCAGTAGTACCCCGGGGAGCGGGGAAAAAGAGACCCAGTACTTC CASSTPGSGEKETQYF
TRBJ1-2 TRBD1 14 TRBV2 - TGTGCCAGCAGTGCCCAACAGGGGAGCTATGGCTACACCTTC CASSAQQGSYGYTF
TRBJ1-3 - 15 TRBV4-3 - TGCGCCAGCAGTGACATACGGGGAGCTGGAAACACCATATATTTT CASSDIRGAGNTIYF
TRBJ2-7 - 12 TRBV5-4 - TGTGCCAGCAGCGTTGACAGTTACGAGCAGTACTTC CASSVDSYEQYF
TRBJ1-1 - 11 TRBV29-1 - TGCAGCGTTGTACAGCGGCAGGAAGCTTTCTTT CSVVQRQEAFF
TRBJ1-1 - 15 TRBV5-1 - TGCGCCAGCAGCTTGGCGGGGGTGTCGGACACTGAAGCTTTCTTT CASSLAGVSDTEAFF
TRBJ2-7 TRBD1 13 TRBV18 - TGTGCCAGCTCGACAGGGTCGGGATACGAGCAGTACTTC CASSTGSGYEQYF
TRBJ2-7 - 15 TRBV11-2 - TGTGCCAGCAGCTTAGATTCACAGCCGACCTACGAGCAGTACTTC CASSLDSQPTYEQYF